This T cell receptor (beta chain) was sequenced during a study of CD8+CD57+ T cells in acquired aplastic anemia. Looked up from germline, CDR1 is SEHNR and CDR2 is FQNEAQ (reference sequence). The CDR3 is 14 residues long. Patients who underwent sequencing had shown CD8+CD57+ cell expansion by flow cytometry. The study profiled TCR beta VDJ and CDR3 using genomic DNA as template. TCRdb itself ran the reads through MiXCR, one entry per CDR3 protein. This table holds 200,000 to 300,000 distinct CDR3 sequences, 65% to 90% found once. Details on this clonotype: Relative to the germline gene, one junction end is altered; a read error may explain this.

The sequenced sample was sorted CD4+, CD8+, or CD8+CD57+ T cells (not recorded which) from PBMCs. This TCR was recovered from a human donor with aplastic anemia. The chain carries TRBV7-9 and TRBJ2-3; 10 bases match TRBD2. DNA of the CDR3: TGTGCCAGCAGCGTAGCGGGAGGCCAAGATACCCAGTACTTT. It yields the protein CASSVAGGQDTQYF.